This TCR beta chain was identified during a study of blood T cell repertoires in COVID-19. Study context: There were acute and convalescent COVID-19 samples, and they came from the United States, Italy and Spain. The analysed material was cDNA or gDNA that came from T cells, B-cell-depleted T cells, or PBMCs.

Trimming took off 6 bases at V and 4 bases at J, with 11 bases between the two ends. The CDR3 runs to 13 residues. Germline assignment: CDR1 SGHTA and CDR2 FQGNSA. Authors' analysis steps: The authors estimated nucleated cell counts from reference gene primer amplification. The repertoire was sequenced with immunoSEQ multiplex PCR; TCRdb's copy has only in-frame clones and lacks some. Clonal size and the V and J genes are those of that table, whereas D and trimming came from the DNA. The table includes around 140,000 clones, about 88% detected once. The J gene is TRBJ2-3, the V gene TRBV7-2, with TRBD1 as a possible D gene (7 bases). The receptor's source is a human donor with acute or convalescent COVID-19. The donor label of this sample is uncertain. The sequencing input was peripheral blood. The CDR3 protein is CASRAGGSDTQYF. CDR3 DNA: TGTGCCAGCAGGGCAGGGGGGTCAGATACGCAGTATTTT.